One T cell receptor beta chain is described in this entry. Its antigen remains undetermined. The record has no base qualities; no much larger clone is one base away. This specimen comes from a study of T-cell reconstitution after alpha-beta-depleted transplantation in children (dated by TCRdb to between 2015 and 2016). For the wider study: T-cell immune reconstitution after TCRalphabeta/CD19-depleted allogeneic hematopoietic cell transplantation in children was quantitatively tracked in the study by means of TCR repertoire profiling.

Preparation of the library involved PCR. The sequencer was an Illumina HiSeq 2500. TCR libraries were prepared with molecular barcoding, using unique molecular identifiers to normalize TCRbeta repertoire quantification. Starting from the raw public reads, TCRdb applied fastp trimming at Q25, assembled clones with MiXCR and retained in-frame beta chains. Each entry is one CDR3 protein sequence, shown with its most common DNA and genes. The sample has approximately 520,000 distinct CDR3 sequences on record, roughly 33% of them singletons. The top ten constitute around 2.4% of the sample. The CDR3 has 16 amino acids, counting the end cysteine and phenylalanine. This entry keeps only the CDR3 DNA: 48 bases, framed from base 1. Via the germline V gene, CDR1 is SGHVS and CDR2 FQNEAQ. V was cut back by 0 bases and J by 1 base, leaving a gap of 12 bases between them.

Recombination connected TRBV7-8 to TRBJ1-1; the D gene is unclear. This receptor was obtained from a human donor who donated a stem cell graft to a child with aplastic anemia. This specimen consisted of PBMCs from the stem cell graft donor, obtained from the stem cell graft. The encoded CDR3 is CASSLASASSNTEAFF. The nucleotide sequence is given as TGTGCCAGCAGCTTAGCTTCAGCATCGTCGAACACTGAAGCTTTCTTT.